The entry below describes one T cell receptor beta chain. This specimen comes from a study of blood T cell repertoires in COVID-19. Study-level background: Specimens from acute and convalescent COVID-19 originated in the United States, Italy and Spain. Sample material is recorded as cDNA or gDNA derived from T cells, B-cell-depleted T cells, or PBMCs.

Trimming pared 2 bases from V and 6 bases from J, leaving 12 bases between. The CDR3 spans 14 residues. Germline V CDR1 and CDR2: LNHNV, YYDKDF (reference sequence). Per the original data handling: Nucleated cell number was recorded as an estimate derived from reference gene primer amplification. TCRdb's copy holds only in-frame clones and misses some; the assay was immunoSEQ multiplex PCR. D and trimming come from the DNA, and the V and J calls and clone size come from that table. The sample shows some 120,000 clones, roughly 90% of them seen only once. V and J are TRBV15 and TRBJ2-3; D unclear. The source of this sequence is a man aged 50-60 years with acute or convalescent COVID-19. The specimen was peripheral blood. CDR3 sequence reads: CATSRRFPGDTQYF. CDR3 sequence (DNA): TGTGCCACCAGCAGACGCTTCCCCGGGGATACGCAGTATTTT.